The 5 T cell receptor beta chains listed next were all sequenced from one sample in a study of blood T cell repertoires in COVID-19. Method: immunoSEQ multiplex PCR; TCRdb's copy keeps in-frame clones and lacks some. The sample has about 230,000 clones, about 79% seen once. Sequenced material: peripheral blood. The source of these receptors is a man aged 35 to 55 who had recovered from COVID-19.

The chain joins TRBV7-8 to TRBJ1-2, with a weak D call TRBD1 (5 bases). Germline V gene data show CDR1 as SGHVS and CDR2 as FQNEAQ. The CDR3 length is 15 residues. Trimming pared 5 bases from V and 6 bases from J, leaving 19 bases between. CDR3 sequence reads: CASSLLRQPRHGYTF. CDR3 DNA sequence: TGTGCCAGCAGCCTACTTCGACAGCCTCGGCATGGCTACACCTTC.

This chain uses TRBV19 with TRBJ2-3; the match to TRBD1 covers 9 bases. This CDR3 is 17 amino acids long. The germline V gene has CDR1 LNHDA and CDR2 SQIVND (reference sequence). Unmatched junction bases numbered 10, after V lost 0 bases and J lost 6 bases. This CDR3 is CASSIDGQGTYGDTQYF. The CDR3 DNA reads TGTGCCAGTAGTATAGACGGACAGGGGACTTATGGGGATACGCAGTATTTT.

The CDR3 DNA is TGTGCCAGCAGCTTATGGAGCGGGGTGAACACCGGGGAGCTGTTTTTT. Translation: CASSLWSGVNTGELFF. The gene calls are TRBV7-8 and TRBJ2-2, with 7 bases fitting TRBD2. From germline, CDR1 is SGHVS and CDR2 FQNEAQ. V shed 2 bases, J shed 1 base, and the junction held 4 bases outside the gene matches. The CDR3 covers 16 residues.

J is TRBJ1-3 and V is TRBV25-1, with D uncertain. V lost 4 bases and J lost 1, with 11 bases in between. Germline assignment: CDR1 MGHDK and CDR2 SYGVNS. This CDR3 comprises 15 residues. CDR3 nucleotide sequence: TGTGCCAGCAGTGGGCCACTAGATTCTGGAAACACCATATATTTT. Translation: CASSGPLDSGNTIYF.

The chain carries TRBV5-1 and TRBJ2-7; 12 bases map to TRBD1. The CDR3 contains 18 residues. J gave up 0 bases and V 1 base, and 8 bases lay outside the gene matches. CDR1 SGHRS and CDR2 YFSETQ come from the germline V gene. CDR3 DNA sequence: TGCGCCAGCAGCTTGAACCCCGGGACAGGGGGCCTCTCCTACGAGCAGTACTTC. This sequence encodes CASSLNPGTGGLSYEQYF.